This T cell receptor beta chain was sequenced in a study of shared clonotypes between healthy human individuals. Genomic DNA (from each subset) was split evenly across several immunoSEQ plates. The protocol was immunoSEQ multiplex PCR, while the TCRdb copy is restricted to in-frame clones and leaves out a portion. The sample includes around 500,000 clones, approximately 82% of them seen just once. The CDR3 runs to 14 residues. Trimming at V came to 6 bases and at J to 4 bases, leaving 6 bases not matched to a gene. Germline CDR1 SNHLY, CDR2 FYNNEI. This chain joins TRBV2 and TRBJ2-5; TRBD2 agrees at 9 bases. The sample taken for sequencing was PBMCs. This clonotype was sampled from a middle-aged woman in good health. Some clones in this sample may be carry-over from other donors' samples. CDR3 loop: CASSKLLAGETQYF. CDR3 DNA sequence: TGTGCCAGCAGCAAATTACTAGCGGGAGAGACCCAGTACTTC.